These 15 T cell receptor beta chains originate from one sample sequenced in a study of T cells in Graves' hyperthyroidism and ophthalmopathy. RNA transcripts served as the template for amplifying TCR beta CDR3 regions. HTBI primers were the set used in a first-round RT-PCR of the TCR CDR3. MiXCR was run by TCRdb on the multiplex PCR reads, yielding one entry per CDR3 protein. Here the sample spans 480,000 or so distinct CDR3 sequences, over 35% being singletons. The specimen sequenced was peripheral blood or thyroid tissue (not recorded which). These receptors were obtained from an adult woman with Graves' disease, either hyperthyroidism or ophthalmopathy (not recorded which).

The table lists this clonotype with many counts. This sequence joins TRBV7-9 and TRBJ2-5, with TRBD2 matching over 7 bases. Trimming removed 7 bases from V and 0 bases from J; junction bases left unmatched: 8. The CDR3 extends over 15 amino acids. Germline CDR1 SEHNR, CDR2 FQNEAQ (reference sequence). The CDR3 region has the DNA TGTGCCAGCATCAAAATAGCGGGTAACCAAGAGACCCAGTACTTC. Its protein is CASIKIAGNQETQYF.

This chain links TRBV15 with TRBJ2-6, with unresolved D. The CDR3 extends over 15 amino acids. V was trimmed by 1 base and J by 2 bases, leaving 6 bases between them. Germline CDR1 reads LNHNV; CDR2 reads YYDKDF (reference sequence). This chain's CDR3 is CATSRAAPGANVLTF. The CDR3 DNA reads TGTGCCACCAGCAGAGCAGCCCCTGGGGCCAACGTCCTGACTTTC.

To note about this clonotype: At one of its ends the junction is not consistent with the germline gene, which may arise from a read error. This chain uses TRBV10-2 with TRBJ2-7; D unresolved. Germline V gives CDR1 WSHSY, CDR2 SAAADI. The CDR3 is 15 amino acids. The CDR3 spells CASSLSGPNLGEQYF. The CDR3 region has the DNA TGTGCCAGCAGCTTATCCGGACCCAACTTGGGCGAGCAGTACTTC.

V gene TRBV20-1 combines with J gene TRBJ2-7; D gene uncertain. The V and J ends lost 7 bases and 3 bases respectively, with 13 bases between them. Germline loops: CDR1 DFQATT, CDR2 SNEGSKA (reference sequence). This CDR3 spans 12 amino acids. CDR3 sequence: CSVIGPGYEQYF. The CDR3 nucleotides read TGCAGTGTTATAGGTCCAGGCTACGAGCAGTACTTC.

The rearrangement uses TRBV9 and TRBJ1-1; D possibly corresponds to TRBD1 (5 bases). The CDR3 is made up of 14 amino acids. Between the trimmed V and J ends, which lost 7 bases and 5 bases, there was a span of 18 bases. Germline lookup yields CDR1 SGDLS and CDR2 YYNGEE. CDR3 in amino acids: CASSPGGLGTEAFF. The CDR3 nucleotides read TGTGCCAGCTCACCGGGGGGTTTAGGGACTGAAGCTTTCTTT.

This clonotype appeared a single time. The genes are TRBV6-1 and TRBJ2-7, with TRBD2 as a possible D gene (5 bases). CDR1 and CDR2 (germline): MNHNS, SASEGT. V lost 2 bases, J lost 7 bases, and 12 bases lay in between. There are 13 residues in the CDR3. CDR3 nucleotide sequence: TGTGCCAGCAGTGAAACCGGGCGGGTTGAGCAGTACTTC. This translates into CASSETGRVEQYF.

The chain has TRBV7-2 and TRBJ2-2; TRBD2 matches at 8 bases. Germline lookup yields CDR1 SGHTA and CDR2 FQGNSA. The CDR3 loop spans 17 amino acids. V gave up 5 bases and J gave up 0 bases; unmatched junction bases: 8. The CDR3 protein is CASSQERESANTGELFF. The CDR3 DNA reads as TGTGCCAGCAGCCAAGAGCGGGAGTCCGCGAACACCGGGGAGCTGTTTTTT.

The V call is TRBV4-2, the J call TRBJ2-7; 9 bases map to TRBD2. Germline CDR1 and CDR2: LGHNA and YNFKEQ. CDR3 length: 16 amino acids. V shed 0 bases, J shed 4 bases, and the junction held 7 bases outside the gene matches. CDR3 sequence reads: CASSQDRSSGTYEQYF. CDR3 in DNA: TGTGCCAGCAGCCAAGATCGATCTAGCGGGACGTACGAGCAGTACTTC.

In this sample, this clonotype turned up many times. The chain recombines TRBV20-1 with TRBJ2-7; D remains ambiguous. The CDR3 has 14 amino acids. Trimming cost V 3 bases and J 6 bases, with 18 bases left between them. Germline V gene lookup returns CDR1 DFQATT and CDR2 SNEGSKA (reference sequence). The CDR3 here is CSASDGSTDSEQYF. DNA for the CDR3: TGCAGTGCTAGTGACGGTAGTACAGATTCCGAGCAGTACTTC.

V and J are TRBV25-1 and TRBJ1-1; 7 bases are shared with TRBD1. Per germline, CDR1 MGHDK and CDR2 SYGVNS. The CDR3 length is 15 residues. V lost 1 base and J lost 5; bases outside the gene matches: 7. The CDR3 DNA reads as TGTGCCAGCAGTGAATCTACAGGGGTTTTTACTGAAGCTTTCTTT. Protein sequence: CASSESTGVFTEAFF.

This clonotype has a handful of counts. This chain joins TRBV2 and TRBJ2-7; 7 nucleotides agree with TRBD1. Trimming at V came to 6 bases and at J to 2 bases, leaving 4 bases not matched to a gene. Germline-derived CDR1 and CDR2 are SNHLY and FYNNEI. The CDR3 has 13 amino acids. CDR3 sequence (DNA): TGTGCCAGCAGGGATGACAGGGCCTACGAGCAGTACTTC. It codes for CASRDDRAYEQYF. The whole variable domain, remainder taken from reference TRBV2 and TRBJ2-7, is EPEVTQTPSHQVTQMGQEVILRCVPISNHLYFYWYRQILGQKVEFLVSFYNNEISEKSEIFDDQFSVERPDGSNFTLKIRSTKLEDSAMYFCASRDDRAYEQYFGPGTRLTVT.

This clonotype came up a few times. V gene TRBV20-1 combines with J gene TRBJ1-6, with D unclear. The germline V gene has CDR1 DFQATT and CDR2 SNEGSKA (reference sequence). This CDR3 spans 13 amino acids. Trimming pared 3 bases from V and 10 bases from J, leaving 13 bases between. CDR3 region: CSARSRPGSPLHF. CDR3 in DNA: TGCAGTGCTAGGTCCAGGCCGGGGTCACCCCTCCACTTT.

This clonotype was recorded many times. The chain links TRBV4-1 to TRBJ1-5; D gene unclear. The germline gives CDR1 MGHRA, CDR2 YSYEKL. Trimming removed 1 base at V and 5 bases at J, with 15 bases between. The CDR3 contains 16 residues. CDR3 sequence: CASSQVGRKLDQPQHF. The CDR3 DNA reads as TGCGCCAGCAGCCAAGTAGGACGGAAACTAGATCAGCCCCAGCATTTT.

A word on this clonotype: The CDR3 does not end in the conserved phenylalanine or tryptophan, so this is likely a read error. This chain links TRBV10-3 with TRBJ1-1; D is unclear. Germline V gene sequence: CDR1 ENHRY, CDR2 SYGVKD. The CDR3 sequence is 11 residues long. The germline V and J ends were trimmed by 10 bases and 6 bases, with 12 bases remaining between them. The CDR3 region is CATTEIAEAFL. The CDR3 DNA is TGTGCCACAACAGAGATCGCTGAAGCTTTCCTT.

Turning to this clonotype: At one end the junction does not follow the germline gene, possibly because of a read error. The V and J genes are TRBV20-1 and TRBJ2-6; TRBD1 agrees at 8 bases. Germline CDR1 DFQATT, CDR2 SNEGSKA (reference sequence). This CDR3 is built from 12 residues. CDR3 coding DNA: TGCAGTGCTGGCAGGGGGCCGAACACTGAAGCTTTC. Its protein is CSAGRGPNTEAF.